Below, 12 T cell receptor beta chains from the same sample are listed, as sequenced in a study of control samples from healthy donors and cancer patients. TCRdb's copy holds only in-frame clones and misses some; the assay was immunoSEQ multiplex PCR. Among 85,000 to 95,000 clones listed, approximately 82% were seen once. Sequenced material: blood. All receptors come from an older woman in good health.

This chain joins TRBV19 and TRBJ1-3, with a tentative D call TRBD1 (5 bases). From germline, CDR1 is LNHDA and CDR2 SQIVND (reference sequence). The CDR3 contains 15 residues. The ends were cut back, 3 bases at V and 0 bases at J, with 9 bases in the middle. This CDR3 reads CASSMGGSSGNTIYF. The CDR3 DNA reads TGTGCCAGTAGTATGGGGGGATCCTCTGGAAACACCATATATTTT.

The genes are TRBV4-1 and TRBJ1-5, with TRBD1 as a possible D gene (5 bases). Germline V lookup: CDR1 MGHRA, CDR2 YSYEKL. Between the trimmed V and J ends, which lost 5 bases and 8 bases, there was a span of 25 bases. The CDR3 totals 17 residues. The CDR3 spells CASSEGYGSGGGKPQHF. CDR3 in DNA: TGCGCCAGCAGCGAGGGGTATGGCTCCGGGGGAGGGAAGCCCCAGCATTTT.

This chain links TRBV2 with TRBJ2-7; 9 nucleotides agree with TRBD2. The ends lost 5 bases at V and 7 bases at J; junction bases unmatched: 9. The CDR3 covers 14 residues. The germline V gene encodes CDR1 SNHLY and CDR2 FYNNEI. CDR3 in amino acids: CASSPSGAGGEQYF. CDR3 coding DNA: TGTGCCAGCAGTCCTAGCGGGGCAGGAGGAGAGCAGTACTTC. Using reference TRBV2 and TRBJ2-7 for the parts outside the CDR3, the full variable domain is EPEVTQTPSHQVTQMGQEVILRCVPISNHLYFYWYRQILGQKVEFLVSFYNNEISEKSEIFDDQFSVERPDGSNFTLKIRSTKLEDSAMYFCASSPSGAGGEQYFGPGTRLTVT.

The chain employs TRBV6-2 or TRBV6-3 and TRBJ2-1; 8 positions agree with TRBD2. The germline V gene encodes CDR1 MNHEY and CDR2 SVGEGT. This CDR3 region has 15 residues. With V trimmed by 2 bases and J by 4 bases, 4 bases remained unmatched. The CDR3 DNA follows: TGTGCCAGCAGTTACGAGCGGGGGCCTTACAATGAGCAGTTCTTC. It translates to CASSYERGPYNEQFF.

This clone has just a few counts. Other DNA sequences within the sample encode an identical CDR3. This chain connects TRBV19 to TRBJ1-1; the D is unclear. Deletions cut 5 bases from V and 5 bases from J, with 9 bases between. The CDR3 sequence is 12 residues long. Germline V gene sequence: CDR1 LNHDA, CDR2 SQIVND (reference sequence). This chain's CDR3 is CASSWGGTEAFF. Written as DNA, the CDR3 is TGTGCCAGTAGTTGGGGTGGGACTGAAGCTTTCTTT. The full variable domain, its missing parts supplied by reference TRBV19 and TRBJ1-1, is DGGITQSPKYLFRKEGQNVTLSCEQNLNHDAMYWYRQDPGQGLRLIYYSQIVNDFQKGDIAEGYSVSREKKESFPLTVTSAQKNPTAFYLCASSWGGTEAFFGQGTRLTVV.

By proportion, this clone is medium-sized. The chain recombines TRBV4-1 with TRBJ2-5; 9 nucleotides align to TRBD2. Germline V gene sequence: CDR1 MGHRA, CDR2 YSYEKL. With V trimmed by 4 bases and J by 5 bases, 8 bases remained unmatched. This CDR3 comprises 15 residues. Here the CDR3 reads CASSRSGGREETQYF. The DNA for the CDR3 is TGCGCCAGCAGCCGTAGCGGGGGCAGGGAGGAGACCCAGTACTTC.

This chain joins TRBV10-2 and TRBJ2-3; 7 nucleotides line up with TRBD2. This CDR3 contains 15 residues. The trim removed 3 bases at V and 1 base at J, leaving 4 bases unmatched. From germline, CDR1 is WSHSY and CDR2 SAAADI. This chain's CDR3 is CASSDTAGRTDTQYF. For the CDR3, the DNA is TGCGCCAGCAGTGATACAGCGGGGCGCACAGATACGCAGTATTTT.

The genes are TRBV4-2 and TRBJ2-2, with TRBD2 identical over 10 bases. The ends lost 4 bases at V and 1 base at J; junction bases unmatched: 0. The CDR3 loop spans 15 amino acids. CDR1 LGHNA and CDR2 YNFKEQ come from the germline V gene. In DNA, the CDR3 is TGTGCCAGCAGCCGACTAGCGGGGAACACCGGGGAGCTGTTTTTT. Amino acid sequence: CASSRLAGNTGELFF.

The V gene is TRBV2, the J gene TRBJ2-5; 12 nucleotides agree with TRBD2. CDR1 is SNHLY and CDR2 is FYNNEI in the germline V gene. Trimming at V came to 5 bases and at J to 7 bases, leaving 11 bases not matched to a gene. The CDR3 sequence is 16 residues long. The CDR3 is CASSPSGRGNVGTQYF. CDR3 DNA: TGTGCCAGCAGTCCTAGCGGGAGGGGGAATGTGGGGACCCAGTACTTC.

DNA for the CDR3: TGTGCCAGCAGCTTAGTCTCAAGTGTCACGGACTATGGCTACACCTTC. Translating it yields CASSLVSSVTDYGYTF. This chain links TRBV11-2 with TRBJ1-2; D is unresolved. Trimming left V 1 base short and J 3 bases short, with 15 bases between. Germline CDR1 and CDR2: SGHAT and FQNNGV. This CDR3 comprises 16 residues.

J is TRBJ1-4 and V is TRBV7-2, with no clear D. V was pared by 3 bases and J by 5 bases, with 13 bases between. CDR1 and CDR2 from the germline V gene are SGHTA and FQGNSA. The CDR3 extends over 15 amino acids. CDR3 in amino acids: CASSFLSSGNEKLFF. The CDR3 DNA sequence: TGTGCCAGCAGCTTCCTCTCTTCGGGAAATGAAAAACTGTTTTTT.

CDR3 sequence: CASSKPGLYEQYF. CDR3 nucleotides: TGTGCCAGTAGTAAGCCAGGTCTTTACGAGCAGTACTTC. This rearrangement joins TRBV19 to TRBJ2-7; D remains ambiguous. CDR1 and CDR2 from the germline V gene are LNHDA and SQIVND (reference sequence). This CDR3 comprises 13 residues. Trimming removed 4 bases from V and 4 bases from J, with 11 bases in between.